The 21 T cell receptor beta chains reported below all come from one sample, sequenced in a study of a mutant IDH1 vaccine in newly diagnosed glioma. These TCRs' antigens remain unknown. This sample's time point: week 11, during vaccination. In the vaccine, a single dose held 300 ug of the mutant IDH1 20-mer peptide, along with topical imiquimod. Here immunoSEQ multiplex PCR was the method, and the copy in TCRdb shows in-frame clones only, minus some. The table includes about 36,000 clones, about 80% detected once. The specimen was peripheral blood mononuclear cells (PBMCs), collected from a glioma patient whose treatment included an IDH1 peptide vaccine. These receptors were obtained from a woman younger than 45 with glioma. Some clones in this sample may be carry-over from other donors' samples.

The chain combines TRBV5-1 with TRBJ2-3, with unresolved D. Per germline, CDR1 SGHRS and CDR2 YFSETQ. CDR3 length: 13 amino acids. V lost 0 bases and J 5 bases, leaving 7 bases between the germline ends. The CDR3: CASSLDVGDTQYF. The CDR3 bases are TGCGCCAGCAGCTTGGATGTGGGAGATACGCAGTATTTT.

In its sample, this clone was seen once. This rearrangement joins TRBV18 to TRBJ2-7; 12 bases line up with TRBD2. V shed 3 bases, J shed 6 bases, and the junction held 6 bases outside the gene matches. This CDR3 comprises 15 residues. Germline V gene data show CDR1 as KGHSH and CDR2 as LQKENI. In DNA form, the CDR3 reads TGTGCCAGCTCACCTTTAGCTAGCGGGAGGGCCGAGCAGTACTTC. Its protein is CASSPLASGRAEQYF. The full variable domain, completed using reference TRBV18 and TRBJ2-7, is NAGVMQNPRHLVRRRGQEARLRCSPMKGHSHVYWYRQLPEEGLKFMVYLQKENIIDESGMPKERFSAEFPKEGPSILRIQQVVRGDSAAYFCASSPLASGRAEQYFGPGTRLTVT.

The rearrangement links TRBV7-2 to TRBJ2-7; D not resolved. The germline V gene encodes CDR1 SGHTA and CDR2 FQGNSA. Trimming left V 5 bases short and J 7 bases short, with 18 bases between. CDR3 length: 14 amino acids. Here the CDR3 DNA reads TGTGCCAGCAGCCGAGACATAACTTTTAGTGAGCAGTACTTC. Amino acids: CASSRDITFSEQYF.

The chain couples TRBV6-1 to TRBJ2-5; tentative D call: TRBD2 (6 bases). The germline gives CDR1 MNHNS, CDR2 SASEGT. CDR3 length: 16 amino acids. V was trimmed by 3 bases and J by 1 base, leaving 15 bases between them. CDR3 protein: CASSEWQEGIQETQYF. CDR3 nucleotides: TGTGCCAGCAGTGAGTGGCAGGAGGGAATCCAAGAGACCCAGTACTTC.

This rearrangement joins TRBV9 to TRBJ1-5; D unresolved. CDR3 length: 15 amino acids. V lost 4 bases to trimming and J lost 0 bases, with 11 bases between them. Germline V lookup: CDR1 SGDLS, CDR2 YYNGEE. The CDR3 region has the DNA TGTGCCAGCAGCCCCCGGCCGGATAGCAATCAGCCCCAGCATTTT. Amino acids: CASSPRPDSNQPQHF. The variable domain in full, with the rest retrieved from reference TRBV9 and TRBJ1-5, is DSGVTQTPKHLITATGQRVTLRCSPRSGDLSVYWYQQSLDQGLQFLIQYYNGEERAKGNILERFSAQQFPDLHSELNLSSLELGDSALYFCASSPRPDSNQPQHFGDGTRLSIL.

The sample holds a few counts of this clone. The chain combines TRBV5-4 with TRBJ1-1; D is ambiguous. Germline CDR1 SGHNT, CDR2 YYREEE (reference sequence). V was pared by 0 bases and J by 7 bases, with 13 bases between. This CDR3 is 14 amino acids long. This chain's CDR3 is CASSLGRNTLEAFF. The DNA of the CDR3 is TGTGCCAGCAGCTTGGGGCGGAATACCCTTGAAGCTTTCTTT.

Here the CDR3 DNA reads TGTGCCGGAGGTGTGAAAGAGACCCAGTACTTC. Encoded protein: CAGGVKETQYF. This rearrangement joins TRBV2 to TRBJ2-5, with D tentatively TRBD2 (5 bases). The CDR3 loop spans 11 amino acids. CDR1 SNHLY and CDR2 FYNNEI come from the germline V gene. V was shortened by 11 bases and J by 3 bases, with 10 bases between the two germline ends.

The genes are TRBV6-1 and TRBJ1-5; no definite D call. This CDR3 has 13 amino acids. V was clipped by 1 base and J by 7 bases, with 8 bases between them. Germline values: CDR1 MNHNS, CDR2 SASEGT. CDR3 amino acids: CASSEGPEQPQHF. In nucleotides, the CDR3 is TGTGCCAGCAGTGAAGGGCCTGAGCAGCCCCAGCATTTT.

This sequence joins TRBV7-9 and TRBJ1-1; D is unclear. The CDR3 loop spans 13 amino acids. Germline assignment: CDR1 SEHNR and CDR2 FQNEAQ (reference sequence). The germline V and J ends were trimmed by 1 base and 2 bases, with 5 bases remaining between them. CDR3 region: CASSLGSNTEAFF. CDR3 nucleotides: TGTGCCAGCAGCTTAGGGAGTAACACTGAAGCTTTCTTT.

The chain carries TRBV5-6 and TRBJ2-2; maybe TRBD2 (6 bases). Trimming took 4 bases from V and 3 from J, leaving 25 bases between them. The CDR3 runs 19 residues. CDR1 SGHDT and CDR2 YYEEEE come from the germline V gene. The CDR3 nucleotides read TGTGCCAGCAGCCCCCTGTGGGAGCGAGGGAGGTCGGACACCGGGGAGCTGTTTTTT. Its protein is CASSPLWERGRSDTGELFF.

The chain is built from TRBV5-8 and TRBJ1-5, with a possible D match to TRBD1 (5 bases). The germline V gene has CDR1 SGHTS and CDR2 YDEGEE. V gave up 0 bases and J gave up 0 bases, with 10 bases separating them. The CDR3 length is 16 residues. CDR3 amino acids: CASSLGGAYSNQPQHF. DNA for the CDR3: TGTGCCAGCAGCTTGGGAGGGGCGTATAGCAATCAGCCCCAGCATTTT.

The V and J genes are TRBV2 and TRBJ1-5; D remains ambiguous. The CDR3 is made up of 16 amino acids. V lost 2 bases and J lost 0, with 11 bases in between. The germline V gene has CDR1 SNHLY and CDR2 FYNNEI. The CDR3: CASSEPPGSSNQPQHF. The DNA of the CDR3 is TGTGCCAGCAGTGAACCCCCGGGAAGTAGCAATCAGCCCCAGCATTTT.

The rearrangement links TRBV30 to TRBJ2-3; 7 bases match TRBD1. The CDR3 is made up of 17 amino acids. CDR1 and CDR2 (germline): GTSNPN, SVGIG (reference sequence). J lost 1 base, V lost 2 bases, and 12 bases had no gene match. CDR3 residues: CAWSTGLGQRGTDTQYF. In nucleotides, the CDR3 is TGTGCCTGGAGTACCGGCCTGGGACAGAGGGGCACAGATACGCAGTATTTT.

The V call is TRBV5-1, the J call TRBJ1-1, with 9 bases that match TRBD1. Germline CDR1 reads SGHRS; CDR2 reads YFSETQ. J lost 6 bases, V lost 0 bases, and 12 bases had no gene match. The length of the CDR3 is 17 residues. The CDR3 loop is CASSLGIRDRAGAEAFF. CDR3 nucleotide sequence: TGCGCCAGCAGCTTGGGAATACGGGACAGGGCGGGAGCTGAAGCTTTCTTT.

This rearrangement joins TRBV30 to TRBJ2-1; D is perhaps TRBD1 (6 bases). CDR3 length: 15 residues. Trimming cost V 0 bases and J 5 bases, with 14 bases left between them. Germline CDR1 GTSNPN, CDR2 SVGIG (reference sequence). The CDR3 bases are TGTGCCTGGAGTGTACCTAGGGGGTTAAACAATGAGCAGTTCTTC. Translation: CAWSVPRGLNNEQFF.

The V call is TRBV27, the J call TRBJ2-7, with unresolved D. Germline V CDR1 and CDR2: MNHEY, SMNVEV (reference sequence). With 8 bases removed from V and 0 bases from J, the gap between germline ends came to 5 bases. The CDR3 has 11 residues. The CDR3 sequence: CASRSSYEQYF. In DNA form, the CDR3 reads TGTGCCAGCCGCAGCTCCTACGAGCAGTACTTC.

CDR3 loop: CASSLGPLDTQYF. CDR3 DNA: TGTGCCAGCAGCCTCGGACCCTTGGATACGCAGTATTTT. The V call is TRBV7-6, the J call TRBJ2-3; no clear D. The CDR3 extends over 13 amino acids. The ends were cut back, 5 bases at V and 6 bases at J, with 12 bases in the middle. In germline, CDR1 is SGHVS, CDR2 FNYEAQ.

CDR3 in amino acids: CASSLEVSGRAHHRELFF. The CDR3 bases are TGCGCCAGCAGCTTGGAAGTTAGCGGGAGGGCCCACCACCGGGAGCTGTTTTTT. This sequence joins TRBV5-1 and TRBJ2-2, with 11 nucleotides matching TRBD2. The CDR3 spans 18 residues. Germline CDR1 reads SGHRS; CDR2 reads YFSETQ. With V trimmed by 0 bases and J by 9 bases, 13 bases remained unmatched.

Comments on this clone: A junction boundary mismatches the germline segment, possibly from a read error. The chain uses TRBV2 and TRBJ1-2, with TRBD1 matching over 9 bases. CDR3 size: 12 residues. The V gene's germline CDR1 is SNHLY and CDR2 FYNNEI. The CDR3 protein is CASSFDLTGGPF. The CDR3 DNA sequence: TGTGCCAGCAGTTTTGATCTGACAGGGGGACCATTC.

This chain uses TRBV2 with TRBJ2-7; D uncertain. The CDR3 totals 13 residues. Germline V gene lookup returns CDR1 SNHLY and CDR2 FYNNEI. CDR3 nucleotide sequence: TGTGTCGTTCATGGGGAAGTATCCTACGAGCAGTACTTC. The encoded protein is CVVHGEVSYEQYF.

This clone has just one count. This rearrangement joins TRBV19 to TRBJ1-4; D uncertain. Trimming cost V 6 bases and J 8 bases, with 13 bases left between them. The germline CDR1 and CDR2 sequences are LNHDA and SQIVND (reference sequence). The CDR3 spans 13 residues. CDR3 in DNA: TGTGCCAGTAGCCGGAGTGGGCTCGAAAAACTGTTTTTT. Translation: CASSRSGLEKLFF.